This entry lists 19 T cell receptor beta chains sequenced from one sample in a study of T cells in Graves' hyperthyroidism and ophthalmopathy. Amplification of TCR beta CDR3 regions was performed using RNA transcripts as template. The HTBI primer set drove a first-round RT-PCR of the TCR CDR3. TCRdb recomputed calls from the multiplex PCR reads with MiXCR, one row per CDR3 protein. The profile shows some 500,000 distinct CDR3 sequences, over 13% of them singletons. Source material: blood. Every receptor here comes from a woman between 18 and 30 years old with Graves' hyperthyroidism.

The chain links TRBV5-4 to TRBJ2-1; TRBD2 aligns across 15 bases. The V and J ends lost 0 bases and 8 bases, in that order; junction bases with no gene match: 3. Germline V gene lookup returns CDR1 SGHNT and CDR2 YYREEE (reference sequence). The CDR3 has 16 residues. For the CDR3, the DNA is TGTGCCAGCAGCTTGGGGGGACTAGCGGGAGGCTATGAGCAGTTCTTC. Amino acids: CASSLGGLAGGYEQFF.

The chain employs TRBV14 and TRBJ1-3; tentative D call: TRBD1 (5 bases). Germline-derived CDR1 and CDR2 are SGHDN and FVKESK. This CDR3 is 12 amino acids long. V gave up 3 bases and J gave up 14 bases, with 14 bases separating them. The DNA of the CDR3 is TGTGCCAGCAGCCATCGGGACCGCTCCCTATATTTT. Protein sequence: CASSHRDRSLYF.

The chain uses TRBV24-1 and TRBJ1-2; TRBD1 agrees at 9 bases. The germline V gene encodes CDR1 KGHDR and CDR2 SFDVKD. V shed 9 bases, J shed 2 bases, and the junction held 3 bases outside the gene matches. This CDR3 has 13 residues. The CDR3 region has the DNA TGTGCCACCGCCGGACAGGGGAACTATGGCTACACCTTC. This translates into CATAGQGNYGYTF.

This chain joins TRBV20-1 and TRBJ2-3, with a weak D call TRBD1 (5 bases). The CDR3 totals 14 residues. Germline lookup yields CDR1 DFQATT and CDR2 SNEGSKA (reference sequence). V lost 4 bases and J 3 bases, leaving 14 bases between the germline ends. The CDR3 loop is CSATKGLGTDTQYF. The DNA of the CDR3 is TGCAGTGCTACAAAGGGGCTGGGGACAGATACGCAGTATTTT.

In this sample, this clonotype turned up many times. V is TRBV11-2 and J is TRBJ1-1; D gene uncertain. Trimming left V 3 bases short and J 1 base short, with 12 bases between. CDR3 length: 15 amino acids. Germline V gene sequence: CDR1 SGHAT, CDR2 FQNNGV. CDR3 region: CASSFGPSQNTEAFF. In DNA, the CDR3 is TGTGCCAGCAGCTTCGGACCTTCCCAGAACACTGAAGCTTTCTTT.

This clonotype was seen more than once but under ten times. The genes are TRBV9 and TRBJ1-2; a possible D gene is TRBD1 (5 bases). With 1 base removed from V and 9 bases from J, the gap between germline ends came to 16 bases. Germline CDR1 reads SGDLS; CDR2 reads YYNGEE. The CDR3 loop spans 14 amino acids. CDR3 protein: CASSVMGRAERYTF. CDR3 coding DNA: TGTGCCAGCAGCGTAATGGGCAGGGCTGAACGCTACACCTTC.

This clonotype was detected a few times. The J gene is TRBJ2-5, the V gene TRBV4-1, with 7 nucleotides matching TRBD2. The V segment lost 1 base and the J segment 9 bases; nucleotides outside the gene matches: 17. The CDR3 totals 17 residues. The germline CDR1 and CDR2 sequences are MGHRA and YSYEKL. CDR3 in DNA: TGCGCCAGCAGCCAAGGCCTCCGGGGGAGGGCCGAGGAGGCCCAGTACTTC. Its protein is CASSQGLRGRAEEAQYF.

This clonotype was observed a handful of times. This chain joins TRBV30 and TRBJ2-1; 11 bases fit TRBD2. V dropped 2 bases and J dropped 8; count of bases not matched to a gene: 11. The CDR3 is made up of 16 amino acids. Per germline, CDR1 GTSNPN and CDR2 SVGIG (reference sequence). The CDR3 loop is CAWSPSGLAGGDEQFF. The CDR3 DNA reads as TGTGCCTGGAGTCCCTCCGGTCTAGCGGGAGGCGATGAGCAGTTCTTC.

This clonotype has ten or more counts. The genes are TRBV7-9 and TRBJ2-1, with a tentative D call TRBD2 (5 bases). Germline lookup yields CDR1 SEHNR and CDR2 FQNEAQ (reference sequence). Trimming stripped 1 base from V and 5 bases from J, with 15 bases between. CDR3 length: 16 amino acids. In nucleotides, the CDR3 is TGTGCCAGCAGCTTAGGGACGACCATCGGGGACAATGAGCAGTTCTTC. The encoded protein is CASSLGTTIGDNEQFF. The complete variable domain, with remaining parts taken from reference TRBV7-9 and TRBJ2-1, reads DTGVSQNPRHKITKRGQNVTFRCDPISEHNRLYWYRQTLGQGPEFLTYFQNEAQLEKSRLLSDRFSAERPKGSFSTLEIQRTEQGDSAMYLCASSLGTTIGDNEQFFGPGTRLTVL.

This clonotype was counted between two and nine times. Possible read error: a much larger clone is one base away. The chain combines TRBV11-3 with TRBJ2-5; 9 nucleotides align to TRBD2. This CDR3 is built from 15 residues. The germline CDR1 and CDR2 sequences are SGHNT and YENEEA. The J segment lost 5 bases and the V segment lost 2 bases, leaving 6 bases of the junction unmatched. CDR3 region: CASSLLSGSFETQYF. As DNA, the CDR3 is TGTGCCAGCAGCTTACTTAGCGGGAGTTTTGAGACCCAGTACTTC. The full variable domain, with the rest looked up from reference TRBV11-3 and TRBJ2-5, is EAGVVQSPRYKIIEKKQPVAFWCNPISGHNTLYWYLQNLGQGPELLIRYENEEAVDDSQLPKDRFSAERLKGVDSTLKIQPAELGDSAVYLCASSLLSGSFETQYFGPGTRLLVL.

Note on this clonotype: The junction departs from germline at one end; a sequencing error may be responsible. The chain couples TRBV7-7 to TRBJ2-1; D might be TRBD2 (6 bases). The CDR3 covers 13 residues. Germline V lookup: CDR1 SSHAT, CDR2 FNYEAQ (reference sequence). The CDR3 DNA is TGTGCTAGCAGCTCGGACTACTACAATGAGCAGTTCTTC. Residues: CASSSDYYNEQFF.

This chain connects TRBV11-3 to TRBJ2-7; 11 bases are shared with TRBD2. Germline V gene lookup returns CDR1 SGHNT and CDR2 YENEEA. The length of the CDR3 is 16 residues. Trimming removed 4 bases from V and 2 bases from J; junction bases left unmatched: 7. CDR3 DNA sequence: TGTGCCAGCAGCTCATTAGCGGGAGGGACTGCCTACGAGCAGTACTTC. Translated: CASSSLAGGTAYEQYF.

The V call is TRBV28, the J call TRBJ1-3, with D tentatively TRBD1 (5 bases). The germline gives CDR1 MDHEN, CDR2 SYDVKM. The CDR3 has 14 residues. V shed 6 bases and J shed 7 bases, with 16 bases lying between them. CDR3 nucleotides: TGTGCCAGCAGCCAATGGGGCGAGGGTAACACCATATATTTT. It translates to CASSQWGEGNTIYF.

At least ten counts were recorded for this clonotype. The V gene is TRBV27, the J gene TRBJ2-1; 10 bases line up with TRBD2. The junction had 13 bases not matched to a gene; V was cut back by 3 bases and J by 14 bases. The V gene's germline CDR1 is MNHEY and CDR2 SMNVEV (reference sequence). CDR3 length equals 15 residues. CDR3 region: CASSFGGLAVAEEFF. CDR3 in DNA: TGTGCCAGCAGTTTCGGCGGACTAGCGGTAGCCGAAGAGTTCTTC.

The chain carries TRBV20-1 and TRBJ1-5, with D uncertain. In germline, CDR1 is DFQATT, CDR2 SNEGSKA (reference sequence). Trimming removed 3 bases at V and 8 bases at J, with 17 bases between. The CDR3 has 14 residues. CDR3: CSARFGESWEPQHF. CDR3 sequence (DNA): TGCAGTGCTAGGTTCGGGGAGTCTTGGGAGCCCCAGCATTTT.

This clonotype was recorded many times. This chain uses TRBV7-2 with TRBJ2-3, with D perhaps matching TRBD2 (6 bases). This CDR3 region has 14 residues. V lost 5 bases and J 4 bases, leaving 13 bases between the germline ends. Germline loops: CDR1 SGHTA, CDR2 FQGNSA. The CDR3 DNA is TGTGCCAGCAGCAGGGACTCGAGCCCAGATACGCAGTATTTT. This gives the protein CASSRDSSPDTQYF.

This clonotype was counted a few times. This chain joins TRBV29-1 and TRBJ1-1; no clear D. The CDR3 totals 12 residues. Trimming cost V 4 bases and J 9 bases, with 15 bases left between them. Germline V gene data show CDR1 as SQVTM and CDR2 as ANQGSEA. CDR3 DNA: TGCAGCGTTGTTCTACCCGCGGTTCAAGCTTTCTTT. This sequence encodes CSVVLPAVQAFF.

This clonotype was observed at least ten times. The chain joins TRBV24-1 to TRBJ1-1, with D uncertain. This CDR3 is 15 amino acids long. Germline assignment: CDR1 KGHDR and CDR2 SFDVKD. Trimming left V 5 bases short and J 0 bases short, with 12 bases between. In DNA, the CDR3 is TGTGCCACCAGTGTATCAGAGGGAATGAACACTGAAGCTTTCTTT. Its translation is CATSVSEGMNTEAFF.

The chain joins TRBV7-2 to TRBJ1-6; the D is unclear. The CDR3 spans 19 residues. Germline V gene lookup returns CDR1 SGHTA and CDR2 FQGNSA. V was shortened by 3 bases and J by 5 bases, with 23 bases between the two germline ends. The CDR3 DNA sequence: TGTGCCAGCAGCTTGAACCTCCGGGCCCTTGGCCGGAATAATTCACCCCTCCACTTT. Translation gives CASSLNLRALGRNNSPLHF. Looking up the rest from reference TRBV7-2 and TRBJ1-6 gives the full variable domain: GAGVSQSPSNKVTEKGKDVELRCDPISGHTALYWYRQSLGQGLEFLIYFQGNSAPDKSGLPSDRFSAERTGGSVSTLTIQRTQQEDSAVYLCASSLNLRALGRNNSPLHFGNGTRLTVT.